The rows below give T cell receptor beta chains drawn from one sample of a study of blood T cells in healthy people across ages. In TCRdb, the 5' RACE reads were re-called with MiXCR into one record per CDR3 protein. Among 1.5 million to 2 million distinct CDR3 sequences, about two fifths were seen once, and the ten largest hold about 23%. The material sequenced was blood. These receptors all stem from a human donor in good health. Both conserved end residues are part of each CDR3. The D gene is left open where the match is weak. The listing skips clone size in some rows; elsewhere it reads once, few, many or a size class.

j_call,d_call,clone_size,v_call,cdr3_aa,cdr3_nt
TRBJ1-2,NA,NA,TRBV10-3,CAISESEAGTAGYTF,TGTGCCATCAGTGAGTCTGAGGCAGGGACGGCCGGCTACACCTTC
TRBJ2-1,TRBD2,NA,TRBV12-3/TRBV12-4,CASSLGGLGRAIGEQFF,TGTGCCAGCAGTTTAGGGGGTTTGGGGAGGGCCATAGGGGAGCAGTTCTTC
TRBJ2-5,NA,few,TRBV28,CAANGGARETQYF,TGTGCCGCAAACGGAGGGGCGCGAGAGACCCAGTACTTC
TRBJ2-1,NA,few,TRBV4-3,CASSRVRGHEQFF,TGCGCCAGCAGCAGGGTCCGGGGTCATGAGCAGTTCTTC
TRBJ2-7,TRBD1,many,TRBV14,CASSQLGQGAYEQYF,TGTGCCAGCAGCCAATTGGGACAGGGGGCCTACGAGCAGTACTTC
TRBJ2-7,NA,many,TRBV7-2,CASSLNSYEQYF,TGTGCCAGCAGCTTAAACTCCTACGAGCAGTACTTC
TRBJ2-3,TRBD2,NA,TRBV12-3/TRBV12-4,CASSFVSGGRTDTQYF,TGTGCCAGCAGTTTCGTTAGCGGGGGGCGGACAGATACGCAGTATTTT
TRBJ2-1,TRBD2,NA,TRBV20-1,CSARDSGGHNEQFF,TGCAGTGCTAGAGATTCGGGGGGGCACAATGAGCAGTTCTTC
TRBJ2-1,NA,few,TRBV20-1,CSARPRIGYNEQFF,TGCAGTGCTAGACCCAGGATAGGATACAATGAGCAGTTCTTC
TRBJ1-1,NA,NA,TRBV15,CATSRDRDTLNTEAFF,TGTGCCACCAGCAGAGATAGGGACACCTTGAACACTGAAGCTTTCTTT
TRBJ2-2,TRBD2,NA,TRBV12-3/TRBV12-4,CASSFMGLAGELNTGELFF,TGTGCCAGCAGTTTTATGGGACTAGCGGGGGAGCTAAACACCGGGGAGCTGTTTTTT
TRBJ2-5,NA,NA,TRBV2,CASSEPPGMEETQYF,TGTGCCAGCAGTGAACCCCCAGGGATGGAGGAGACCCAGTACTTC
TRBJ2-7,TRBD1,NA,TRBV6-6,CASISGRDRGAYEQYF,TGTGCCAGCATCAGCGGGCGGGACAGGGGTGCCTACGAGCAGTACTTC
TRBJ2-7,NA,NA,TRBV5-1,CASSENRYEQYF,TGCGCCAGCAGTGAGAACAGGTACGAGCAGTACTTC
TRBJ2-3,NA,few,TRBV2,CASSIGPDTQYF,TGTGCCAGCAGTATTGGGCCAGATACGCAGTATTTT
TRBJ2-1,NA,NA,TRBV2,CASMRDPYNEQFF,TGTGCCAGCATGAGAGATCCCTACAATGAGCAGTTCTTC